The 17 T cell receptor beta chains below were found in one sample sequenced in a study of T cell responses to AZD1222 COVID-19 vaccine. Generated by immunoSEQ multiplex PCR, the TCRdb table keeps only in-frame clones and is missing some. The sample lists 140,000 to 150,000 clones, over 85% occurring once. Sequencing was performed on peripheral blood, taken 28 days after the second AZD1222 dose. These receptors originate from an adult who received the AZD1222 COVID-19 vaccine.

The V and J genes are TRBV7-8 and TRBJ1-3; possibly TRBD1 for D (6 bases). Germline V gene lookup returns CDR1 SGHVS and CDR2 FQNEAQ. The CDR3 length is 14 residues. The V gene lost 4 bases and the J gene lost 4 bases, with 11 bases spanning the gap. For the CDR3, the DNA is TGTGCCAGCAGCTGGGGCGGGGGCGGAAACACCATATATTTT. Protein: CASSWGGGGNTIYF.

This clone was found a few times. In DNA, the CDR3 is TGTGCCAGCAGCTGGTCCGCGGGAGAGTCCTACGAGCAGTACTTC. Translating gives CASSWSAGESYEQYF. The rearrangement joins TRBV7-2 to TRBJ2-7; 7 bases line up with TRBD2. This CDR3 spans 15 amino acids. V lost 4 bases and J lost 1; bases outside the gene matches: 7. The germline V gene has CDR1 SGHTA and CDR2 FQGNSA.

This clone was seen a handful of times. The rearrangement links TRBV10-2 to TRBJ1-2; D unresolved. The V gene lost 2 bases and the J gene lost 9 bases, with 10 bases spanning the gap. Germline CDR1 reads WSHSY; CDR2 reads SAAADI. The CDR3 totals 12 residues. CDR3 DNA: TGCGCCAGCAGTGAGGCGGGGATCAGCTACACCTTC. Residues: CASSEAGISYTF.

The chain couples TRBV14 to TRBJ2-5; D not resolved. The CDR3 extends over 13 amino acids. The V end lost 0 bases, the J end lost 8 bases, and 10 bases lay between the germline ends. Germline CDR1 reads SGHDN; CDR2 reads FVKESK. This CDR3 reads CASSQDRAGTQYF. CDR3 sequence (DNA): TGTGCCAGCAGCCAAGATCGGGCCGGAACCCAGTACTTC.

In nucleotides, the CDR3 is TGTGCCAGCCGGGGGGGGCGGGCTCAGCCCCAGCATTTT. Protein product: CASRGGRAQPQHF. This chain links TRBV12-3 or TRBV12-4 with TRBJ1-5, with D perhaps TRBD1 (6 bases). V was trimmed by 8 bases and J by 6 bases, leaving 14 bases between them. CDR3 size: 13 residues.

The chain uses TRBV6-5 and TRBJ2-7; D unclear. CDR1 is MNHEY and CDR2 is SVGAGI in the germline V gene. The CDR3 sequence is 11 residues long. The germline V and J ends were trimmed by 5 bases and 3 bases, with 5 bases remaining between them. CDR3 residues: CASSQNYEQYF. CDR3 bases: TGTGCCAGCAGTCAAAACTACGAGCAGTACTTC.

The J gene is TRBJ1-2, the V gene TRBV7-9, with D possibly TRBD1 on 5 matching bases. Trimming removed 2 bases from V and 2 bases from J, with 15 bases in between. The CDR3 is made up of 16 amino acids. Germline V gene data show CDR1 as SEHNR and CDR2 as FQNEAQ (reference sequence). The CDR3 DNA follows: TGTGCCAGCAGCTTAAGGGCCGGGGGACCCAACTATGGCTACACCTTC. It encodes CASSLRAGGPNYGYTF.

The chain joins TRBV29-1 to TRBJ1-2; 10 bases match TRBD1. In germline, CDR1 is SQVTM, CDR2 ANQGSEA. Trimming at V came to 4 bases and at J to 1 base, leaving 3 bases not matched to a gene. This CDR3 is 14 amino acids long. The CDR3 region is CSVVGTGVNYGYTF. CDR3 nucleotide sequence: TGCAGCGTTGTGGGGACAGGGGTTAACTATGGCTACACCTTC.

V and J are TRBV12-3 or TRBV12-4 and TRBJ1-1, with D possibly matching TRBD1 (6 bases). V lost 6 bases and J lost 4, with 12 bases in between. The CDR3 runs to 13 residues. The CDR3 region has the DNA TGTGCCAGCAGGGGAGGGGGGGGCACTGAAGCTTTCTTT. This gives the protein CASRGGGGTEAFF.

This clone has a single count. The chain recombines TRBV5-4 with TRBJ2-5; 12 bases line up with TRBD2. V lost 4 bases, J lost 4 bases, and 8 bases stayed unmatched. The CDR3 runs to 16 residues. The germline gives CDR1 SGHNT, CDR2 YYREEE (reference sequence). The CDR3 nucleotides are TGTGCCAGCAGCAAATCTAGCGGGAGGGCCATAGAGACCCAGTACTTC. Encoded protein: CASSKSSGRAIETQYF.

The chain employs TRBV10-3 and TRBJ2-3; 8 bases match TRBD2. V dropped 0 bases and J dropped 0; count of bases not matched to a gene: 11. Germline CDR1 reads ENHRY; CDR2 reads SYGVKD. The CDR3 contains 19 residues. The CDR3 protein is CAISESSGRRGYSTDTQYF. The CDR3 region has the DNA TGTGCCATCAGTGAGTCAAGCGGGAGAAGGGGTTATAGCACAGATACGCAGTATTTT.

The genes are TRBV28 and TRBJ2-1, with D hard to call. Germline assignment: CDR1 MDHEN and CDR2 SYDVKM. The CDR3 loop spans 15 amino acids. Deletions cut 6 bases from V and 0 bases from J, with 12 bases between. The CDR3 is CASSHYTFSYNEQFF. In DNA, the CDR3 is TGTGCCAGCAGCCACTACACTTTCTCCTACAATGAGCAGTTCTTC.

The gene calls are TRBV18 and TRBJ1-1; TRBD1 matches at 9 bases. The CDR3 sequence is 17 residues long. The ends lost 5 bases at V and 3 bases at J; junction bases unmatched: 13. CDR1 and CDR2 from the germline V gene are KGHSH and LQKENI. The DNA of the CDR3 is TGTGCCAGCTCAAGTACCGGGACAGGGACTGGGTACACTGAAGCTTTCTTT. It encodes CASSSTGTGTGYTEAFF. The full variable domain, with the rest looked up from reference TRBV18 and TRBJ1-1, is NAGVMQNPRHLVRRRGQEARLRCSPMKGHSHVYWYRQLPEEGLKFMVYLQKENIIDESGMPKERFSAEFPKEGPSILRIQQVVRGDSAAYFCASSSTGTGTGYTEAFFGQGTRLTVV.

This clone was counted a few times. The V call is TRBV7-2, the J call TRBJ1-1; D possibly corresponds to TRBD1 (6 bases). This CDR3 comprises 15 residues. Trimming removed 1 base from V and 5 bases from J, with 14 bases in between. Germline V gene data show CDR1 as SGHTA and CDR2 as FQGNSA. The CDR3 coding sequence is TGTGCCAGCAGCTTAGTTCCGGGGGCTGGTACTGAAGCTTTCTTT. This encodes CASSLVPGAGTEAFF.

This clone was counted a single time. The chain recombines TRBV9 with TRBJ2-5; D possibly corresponds to TRBD1 (5 bases). The CDR3 consists of 12 residues. The V gene lost 1 base and the J gene lost 4 bases, with 5 bases spanning the gap. Germline assignment: CDR1 SGDLS and CDR2 YYNGEE. CDR3: CASSVQGETQYF. The CDR3 bases are TGTGCCAGCAGCGTACAGGGAGAGACCCAGTACTTC.

The chain links TRBV27 to TRBJ1-6; D is unclear. Germline V gene sequence: CDR1 MNHEY, CDR2 SMNVEV (reference sequence). Trimming left V 2 bases short and J 4 bases short, with 6 bases between. The CDR3 has 14 residues. The CDR3 sequence: CASSLSGYNSPLHF. The DNA of the CDR3 is TGTGCCAGCAGTTTAAGTGGGTATAATTCACCCCTCCACTTT.

The chain has TRBV5-1 and TRBJ2-1; the D gene could be TRBD1 or TRBD2 (8 bases each). CDR1 and CDR2 from the germline V gene are SGHRS and YFSETQ. The germline V and J ends were trimmed by 2 bases and 6 bases, with 39 bases remaining between them. The CDR3 consists of 23 residues. The CDR3 protein is CASSFFRFGQGRPNSGIRNEQFF. The CDR3 DNA is TGCGCCAGCAGCTTTTTCCGGTTTGGACAGGGACGACCAAATAGCGGGATTCGCAATGAGCAGTTCTTC.